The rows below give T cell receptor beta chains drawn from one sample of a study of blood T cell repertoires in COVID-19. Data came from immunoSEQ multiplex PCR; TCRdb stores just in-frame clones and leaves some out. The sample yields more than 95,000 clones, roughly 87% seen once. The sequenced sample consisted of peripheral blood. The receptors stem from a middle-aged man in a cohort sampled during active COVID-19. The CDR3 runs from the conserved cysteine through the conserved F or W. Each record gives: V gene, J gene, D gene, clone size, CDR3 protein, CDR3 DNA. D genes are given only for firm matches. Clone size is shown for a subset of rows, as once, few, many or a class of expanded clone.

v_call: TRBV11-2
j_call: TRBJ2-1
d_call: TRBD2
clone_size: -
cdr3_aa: CASSLTSGGAGEQFF
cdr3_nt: TGTGCCAGCAGCTTAACGTCCGGGGGGGCGGGTGAGCAGTTCTTC

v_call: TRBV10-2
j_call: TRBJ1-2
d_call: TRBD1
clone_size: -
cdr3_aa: CASRGTGDPYGYTF
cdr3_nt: TGCGCCAGCAGAGGGACAGGGGATCCCTATGGCTACACCTTC

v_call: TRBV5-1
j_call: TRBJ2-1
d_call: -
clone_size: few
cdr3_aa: CASSLENPENEQFF
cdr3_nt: TGCGCCAGCAGCCTCGAAAACCCGGAGAATGAGCAGTTCTTC

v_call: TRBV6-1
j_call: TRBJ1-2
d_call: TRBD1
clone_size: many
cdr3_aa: CASSDTGANYGYTF
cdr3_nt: TGTGCCAGCAGTGATACAGGGGCCAACTATGGCTACACCTTC

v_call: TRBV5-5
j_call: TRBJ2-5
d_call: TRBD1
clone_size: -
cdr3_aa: CASSSDRGLAGKETQYF
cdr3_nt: TGTGCCAGCAGCTCCGACAGGGGTCTAGCTGGAAAAGAGACCCAGTACTTC

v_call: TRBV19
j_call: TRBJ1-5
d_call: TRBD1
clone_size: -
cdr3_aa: CASSIGDRLSTQHF
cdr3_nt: TGTGCCAGTAGTATAGGGGACAGATTGTCCACCCAGCATTTT

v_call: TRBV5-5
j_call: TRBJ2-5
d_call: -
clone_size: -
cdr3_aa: CASSLQGRETQYF
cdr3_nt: TGTGCCAGCAGCTTGCAGGGTAGGGAGACCCAGTACTTC

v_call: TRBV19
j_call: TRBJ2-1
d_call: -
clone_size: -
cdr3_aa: CASSIGGPGNEQFF
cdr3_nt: TGTGCCAGTAGTATAGGCGGGCCAGGCAATGAGCAGTTCTTC

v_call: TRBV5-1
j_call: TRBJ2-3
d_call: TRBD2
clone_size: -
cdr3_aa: CASSLGLAGATDTQYF
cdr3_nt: TGCGCCAGCAGCTTGGGACTAGCGGGGGCCACAGATACGCAGTATTTT

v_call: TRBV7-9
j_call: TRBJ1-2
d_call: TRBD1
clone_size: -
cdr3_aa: CASSRDRGYGYTF
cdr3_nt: TGTGCCAGCAGTCGGGACAGGGGCTATGGCTACACCTTC

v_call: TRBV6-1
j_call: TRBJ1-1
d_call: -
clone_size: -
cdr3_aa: CASSEAHEAFF
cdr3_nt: TGTGCCAGCAGTGAAGCACATGAAGCTTTCTTT

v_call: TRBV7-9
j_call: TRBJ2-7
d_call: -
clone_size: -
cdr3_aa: CASSPPTSYEQYF
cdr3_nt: TGTGCCAGCAGCCCTCCTACCTCCTACGAGCAGTACTTC

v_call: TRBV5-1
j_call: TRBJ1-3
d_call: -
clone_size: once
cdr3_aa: CASSLQSGNSGNTIYF
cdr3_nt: TGCGCCAGCAGCTTGCAATCAGGGAACTCTGGAAACACCATATATTTT

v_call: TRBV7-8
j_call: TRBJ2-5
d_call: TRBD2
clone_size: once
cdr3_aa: CASSLIPGTSGLVAQYF
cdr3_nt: TGTGCCAGCAGCTTAATCCCCGGGACTAGCGGCCTTGTGGCCCAGTACTTC

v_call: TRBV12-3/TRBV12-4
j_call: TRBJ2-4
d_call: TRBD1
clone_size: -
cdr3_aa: CASSPGQGEIQYF
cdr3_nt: TGTGCCAGCAGTCCGGGACAGGGTGAGATTCAGTACTTC

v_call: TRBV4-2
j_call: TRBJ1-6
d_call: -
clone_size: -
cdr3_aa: CASSQDASGGDSPLHF
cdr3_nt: TGTGCCAGCAGCCAAGATGCCTCGGGGGGCGATTCACCCCTCCACTTT

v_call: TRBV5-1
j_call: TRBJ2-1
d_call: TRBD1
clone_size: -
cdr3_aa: CASSSQGTGVYNEQFF
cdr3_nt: TGCGCCAGCAGCTCACAGGGGACAGGGGTCTACAATGAGCAGTTCTTC

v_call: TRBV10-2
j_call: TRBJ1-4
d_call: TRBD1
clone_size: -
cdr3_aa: CASSITGGGEKLFF
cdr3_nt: TGCGCCAGCAGCATAACAGGGGGCGGCGAAAAACTGTTTTTT

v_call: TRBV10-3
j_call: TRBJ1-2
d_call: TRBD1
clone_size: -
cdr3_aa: CAITERGQGRSPNYGYTF
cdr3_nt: TGTGCCATCACCGAAAGGGGACAGGGACGGTCTCCGAACTATGGCTACACCTTC

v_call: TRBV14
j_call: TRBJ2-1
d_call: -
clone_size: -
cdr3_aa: CASSPLANSYNEQFF
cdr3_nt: TGTGCCAGCAGCCCTCTTGCGAACTCCTACAATGAGCAGTTCTTC

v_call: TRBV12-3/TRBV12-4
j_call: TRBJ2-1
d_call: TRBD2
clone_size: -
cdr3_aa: CASNLGTSGEQFF
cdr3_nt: TGTGCCAGCAATCTCGGGACTAGCGGGGAGCAGTTCTTC

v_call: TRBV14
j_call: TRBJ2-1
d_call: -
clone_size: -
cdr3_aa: CASSQDPERGKGNEQFF
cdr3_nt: TGTGCCAGCAGCCAAGATCCGGAACGGGGGAAAGGTAATGAGCAGTTCTTC

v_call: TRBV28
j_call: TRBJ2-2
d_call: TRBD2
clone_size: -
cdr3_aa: CASSFLSSGSTGELFF
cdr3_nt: TGTGCCAGCAGTTTTCTCTCTAGCGGGTCTACCGGGGAGCTGTTTTTT

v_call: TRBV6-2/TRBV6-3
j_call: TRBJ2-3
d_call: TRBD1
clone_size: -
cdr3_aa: CASSYSTGNTDTQYF
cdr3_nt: TGTGCCAGCAGTTACTCGACAGGGAACACAGATACGCAGTATTTT

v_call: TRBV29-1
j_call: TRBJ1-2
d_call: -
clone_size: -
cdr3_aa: CSGWVAGAEGYTF
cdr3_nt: TGCAGCGGTTGGGTCGCGGGAGCCGAGGGCTACACCTTC

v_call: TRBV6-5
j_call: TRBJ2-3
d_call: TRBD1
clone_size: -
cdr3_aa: CATKRTGTSTDTQYF
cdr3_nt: TGTGCCACTAAACGGACAGGGACTAGCACAGATACGCAGTATTTT

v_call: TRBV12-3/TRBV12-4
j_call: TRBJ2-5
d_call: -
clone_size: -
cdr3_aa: CASSPKETQYF
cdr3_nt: TGTGCCAGCAGTCCCAAAGAGACCCAGTACTTC

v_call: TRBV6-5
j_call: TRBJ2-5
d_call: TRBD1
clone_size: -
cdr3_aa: CASSWGTGPSQETQYF
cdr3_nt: TGTGCCAGCAGTTGGGGGACAGGGCCCAGCCAAGAGACCCAGTACTTC

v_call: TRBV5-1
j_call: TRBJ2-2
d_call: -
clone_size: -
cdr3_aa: CASSLAFQGSTGELFF
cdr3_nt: TGCGCCAGCAGCTTGGCCTTCCAGGGCAGCACCGGGGAGCTGTTTTTT

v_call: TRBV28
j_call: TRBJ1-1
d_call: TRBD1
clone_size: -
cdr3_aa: CATGRAGGFAEAFF
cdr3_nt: TGTGCCACCGGGCGGGCAGGGGGCTTCGCTGAAGCTTTCTTT

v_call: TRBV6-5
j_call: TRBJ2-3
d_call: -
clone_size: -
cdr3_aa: CASTLTDTQYF
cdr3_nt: TGTGCCAGTACTCTGACAGATACGCAGTATTTT

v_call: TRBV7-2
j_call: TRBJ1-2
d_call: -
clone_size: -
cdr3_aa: CASSPRQITGYTF
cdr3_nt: TGTGCCAGCAGCCCCCGACAGATCACTGGCTACACCTTC

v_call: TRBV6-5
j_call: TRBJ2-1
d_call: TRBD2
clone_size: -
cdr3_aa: CASKGLAGARNEQFF
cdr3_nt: TGTGCCAGCAAAGGACTAGCGGGGGCCAGGAATGAGCAGTTCTTC

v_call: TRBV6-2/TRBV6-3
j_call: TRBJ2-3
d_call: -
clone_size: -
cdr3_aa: CASSRALAIDTQYF
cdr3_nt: TGTGCCAGCAGTAGGGCACTAGCAATCGATACGCAGTATTTT

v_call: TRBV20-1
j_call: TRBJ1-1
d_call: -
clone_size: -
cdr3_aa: CSARGGTEAFF
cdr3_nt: TGCAGTGCCAGAGGAGGAACTGAAGCTTTCTTT

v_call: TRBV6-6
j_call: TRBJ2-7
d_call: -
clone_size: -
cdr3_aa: CASSRQGGEQYF
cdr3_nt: TGTGCCAGCAGCCGACAGGGAGGCGAGCAGTACTTC

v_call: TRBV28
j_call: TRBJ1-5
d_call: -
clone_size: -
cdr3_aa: CASSPRQSYQPQHF
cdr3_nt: TGTGCCAGCAGTCCAAGACAGTCCTATCAGCCCCAGCATTTT

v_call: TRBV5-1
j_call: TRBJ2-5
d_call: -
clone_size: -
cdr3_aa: CASSPGTRGETQYF
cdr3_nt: TGCGCCAGCAGCCCAGGAACCCGGGGAGAGACCCAGTACTTC

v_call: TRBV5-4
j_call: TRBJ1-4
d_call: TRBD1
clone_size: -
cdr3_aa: CASSSGTEPEKLFF
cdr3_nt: TGTGCCAGCAGCTCCGGGACAGAACCTGAAAAACTGTTTTTT

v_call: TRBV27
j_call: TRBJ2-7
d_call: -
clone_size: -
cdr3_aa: CASTQTGFEAYEQYF
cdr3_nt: TGTGCCAGCACGCAGACCGGGTTCGAGGCGTACGAGCAGTACTTC

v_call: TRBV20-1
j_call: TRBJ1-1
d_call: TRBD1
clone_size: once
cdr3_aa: CSARGDSEAFF
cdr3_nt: TGCAGTGCTAGAGGGGACAGTGAAGCTTTCTTT

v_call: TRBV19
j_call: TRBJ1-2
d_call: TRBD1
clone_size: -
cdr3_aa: CASSRRDSLTYTF
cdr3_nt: TGTGCCAGTAGTAGGCGGGACAGTTTAACCTACACCTTC

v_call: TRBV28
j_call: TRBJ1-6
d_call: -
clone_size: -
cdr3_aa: CASSEDVQSLHF
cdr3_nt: TGTGCCAGCAGTGAGGATGTCCAGTCCCTCCACTTT

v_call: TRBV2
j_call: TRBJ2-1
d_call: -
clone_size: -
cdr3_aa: CASSVLGLNEQFF
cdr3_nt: TGTGCCAGCAGTGTACTAGGTCTCAATGAGCAGTTCTTC

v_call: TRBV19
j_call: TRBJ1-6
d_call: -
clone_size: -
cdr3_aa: CASKGQGKGSPLHF
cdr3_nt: TGTGCCAGTAAGGGGCAGGGGAAGGGTTCACCCCTCCACTTT

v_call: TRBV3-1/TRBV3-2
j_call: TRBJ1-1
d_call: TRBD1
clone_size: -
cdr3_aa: CASSPKTGTEAFF
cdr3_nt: TGTGCCAGCAGCCCGAAGACAGGGACTGAAGCTTTCTTT